Below, 21 T cell receptor beta chains from the same sample are listed, as sequenced in a study of blood T cells in healthy people across ages. PCR was performed a second time for roughly 7 to 12 cycles using a sample-barcoded 5' primer and a J-beta primer mix. TCRdb reprocessed the 5' RACE reads via MiXCR and lists one record per CDR3 protein. The profile covers approximately 1.5 million distinct CDR3 sequences, with roughly 30% appearing a single time and roughly 10% taken by the ten largest. The specimen sequenced was blood. Receptors were obtained from a woman aged 25 to 45 in good health.

The gene calls are TRBV6-2 or TRBV6-3 and TRBJ2-3; D unresolved. The V end lost 8 bases, the J end lost 6 bases, and 6 bases lay between the germline ends. Looked up from germline, CDR1 is MNHEY and CDR2 is SVGEGT. The CDR3 is 10 amino acids. The CDR3, as DNA: TGTGCCAGCTTTAGTGATACGCAGTATTTT. This encodes CASFSDTQYF.

With respect to this clonotype: At one of its ends the junction is not consistent with the germline gene, which may arise from a read error. V gene TRBV14 combines with J gene TRBJ2-7; 9 bases are shared with TRBD1. The CDR3 is made up of 16 amino acids. The germline CDR1 and CDR2 sequences are SGHDN and FVKESK. CDR3 protein: CASSQDRGQGSCEQYF. The DNA for the CDR3 is TGTGCCAGCAGCCAAGATAGGGGACAGGGCTCCTGCGAGCAGTACTTC.

This clonotype was found a few times. The chain combines TRBV5-1 with TRBJ2-1; 12 nucleotides match TRBD2. Trimming cost V 4 bases and J 9 bases; bases outside gene matches: 8. Germline V gene lookup returns CDR1 SGHRS and CDR2 YFSETQ. The CDR3 sequence is 15 residues long. Written as DNA, the CDR3 is TGCGCCAGCAGCGCTTCTAGCGGGAGGGAGGGTGAGCAGTTCTTC. Residues: CASSASSGREGEQFF.

Only a few counts were recorded for this clonotype. The chain employs TRBV27 and TRBJ2-7; TRBD1 matches 8 bases. The CDR3 sequence is 15 residues long. V was pared by 2 bases and J by 3 bases, with 6 bases of the junction left unmatched. Germline V gene data show CDR1 as MNHEY and CDR2 as SMNVEV (reference sequence). CDR3 DNA: TGTGCCAGCAGTTTACGTCCCGGGACAGGCTACGAGCAGTACTTC. It specifies CASSLRPGTGYEQYF.

In regard to this clonotype: A read error is possible here, since a much larger clone lies one base away. The V gene is TRBV7-6, the J gene TRBJ2-3; 8 bases are a match to TRBD2. The CDR3 extends over 15 amino acids. Germline CDR1 SGHVS, CDR2 FNYEAQ. CDR3 coding DNA: TGTGCCAGCACTTGGGGCGGGAGGCGAGCAGATACGCGGTATTTT. Protein product: CASTWGGRRADTRYF.

Only a few counts were recorded for this clonotype. The chain couples TRBV28 to TRBJ2-7, with a tentative D call TRBD2 (6 bases). Germline V gene lookup returns CDR1 MDHEN and CDR2 SYDVKM. Trimming stripped 6 bases from V and 1 base from J, with 13 bases between. This CDR3 contains 14 residues. The CDR3 nucleotides are TGTGCCAGCAGGTCGGAGGGAACGTCCTACGAGCAGTACTTC. It codes for CASRSEGTSYEQYF.

This clonotype was recorded at least ten times. This rearrangement joins TRBV20-1 to TRBJ2-7; D is unclear. The CDR3 has 12 residues. The V gene lost 5 bases and the J gene lost 7 bases, with 15 bases spanning the gap. Germline V gene data show CDR1 as DFQATT and CDR2 as SNEGSKA (reference sequence). CDR3 coding DNA: TGCAGTGCTGCGGACGGCCCTGGAGAGCAGTACTTC. Protein product: CSAADGPGEQYF.

The chain is built from TRBV9 and TRBJ1-2, with D unclear. Germline V CDR1 and CDR2: SGDLS, YYNGEE. Between the trimmed V and J ends, which lost 3 bases and 2 bases, there was a span of 17 bases. The length of the CDR3 is 16 residues. The CDR3 loop is CASSDRPDATNYGYTF. DNA for the CDR3: TGTGCCAGCAGCGATAGACCGGACGCAACCAACTATGGCTACACCTTC.

In its sample, this clonotype was seen a few times. The rearrangement joins TRBV12-3 or TRBV12-4 to TRBJ2-3, with D hard to call. The V and J ends lost 7 bases and 2 bases respectively, with 13 bases between them. The CDR3 runs 14 residues. In DNA form, the CDR3 reads TGTGCCAGCACCTTTGGGCGACCCACAGATACGCAGTATTTT. It translates to CASTFGRPTDTQYF.

This clonotype was recorded at least ten times. The chain combines TRBV29-1 with TRBJ2-1; 7 nucleotides agree with TRBD2. V trimming: 3 bases; J trimming: 0 bases; junction bases outside the gene matches: 2. CDR1 and CDR2 (germline): SQVTM, ANQGSEA. There are 14 residues in the CDR3. CDR3 sequence reads: CSVEGGSSYNEQFF. The CDR3 coding sequence is TGCAGCGTTGAGGGCGGGAGCTCCTACAATGAGCAGTTCTTC.

This clonotype was detected once. CDR3 nucleotides: TGTGCCAGCACTCAAAGGGGGGCCGGGAACACTGAAGCTTTCTTT. Its protein is CASTQRGAGNTEAFF. The rearrangement joins TRBV6-1 to TRBJ1-1; a weak D match, TRBD1 (6 bases). Germline lookup yields CDR1 MNHNS and CDR2 SASEGT. The CDR3 sequence is 15 residues long. V lost 7 bases, J lost 1 base, and 16 bases lay in between.

This chain uses TRBV12-3 or TRBV12-4 with TRBJ1-1, with D unresolved. V lost 5 bases, J lost 10 bases, and 14 bases lay in between. This CDR3 contains 12 residues. Written as DNA, the CDR3 is TGTGCCAGCAGTCCCACTGGGAGGATAGCTTTCTTT. Its protein is CASSPTGRIAFF.

Comment on this clonotype: Sequence at one end of the junction differs from germline and may be a read error. The chain combines TRBV12-3 or TRBV12-4 with TRBJ2-7; weak D call: TRBD1 (6 bases). This CDR3 is 16 amino acids long. CDR3 amino acids: CANSLSIGTPSYEQYF. The CDR3 DNA is TGTGCCAACAGTTTAAGTATTGGGACACCCTCCTACGAGCAGTACTTC.

This clonotype was seen a handful of times. The chain joins TRBV20-1 to TRBJ1-1, with 7 nucleotides matching TRBD1. The CDR3 totals 15 residues. J lost 3 bases, V lost 4 bases, and 11 bases had no gene match. From germline, CDR1 is DFQATT and CDR2 SNEGSKA (reference sequence). CDR3 residues: CSANLGKGAYTEAFF. In DNA form, the CDR3 reads TGCAGTGCTAATCTCGGGAAGGGGGCCTACACTGAAGCTTTCTTT.

This clonotype was seen a few times. The V gene is TRBV7-8, the J gene TRBJ2-1; D is possibly TRBD2 (6 bases). From germline, CDR1 is SGHVS and CDR2 FQNEAQ. The V end was cut by 1 base, the J end by 9 bases, with 7 bases between. CDR3 length: 12 amino acids. The CDR3: CASSLERAEQFF. The CDR3, as DNA: TGTGCCAGCAGCTTAGAGCGGGCTGAGCAGTTCTTC.

This clonotype showed up just a few times. The CDR3 coding sequence is TGCGCCAGCAGCCGCAAAGGGACAGGGGACTACAATGAGCAGTTCTTC. This codes for CASSRKGTGDYNEQFF. The rearrangement links TRBV4-1 to TRBJ2-1; 10 bases fit TRBD1. The CDR3 runs 16 residues. The V gene end was trimmed by 4 bases and the J gene end by 3 bases; junction bases not matched to a gene: 6. The germline V gene encodes CDR1 MGHRA and CDR2 YSYEKL.

The gene calls are TRBV10-3 and TRBJ2-3; no definite D call. The CDR3 has 16 residues. Germline CDR1 and CDR2: ENHRY and SYGVKD. The germline V and J ends were trimmed by 0 bases and 4 bases, with 14 bases remaining between them. CDR3 sequence: CAISESKSGWPDTQYF. The CDR3 DNA sequence: TGTGCCATCAGTGAGTCGAAAAGTGGCTGGCCAGATACGCAGTATTTT.

Turning to this clonotype: At one boundary the junction diverges from the germline segment, which might be a read error. The chain is built from TRBV20-1 and TRBJ2-7; D possibly corresponds to TRBD2 (5 bases). This CDR3 spans 13 amino acids. The V gene's germline CDR1 is DFQATT and CDR2 SNEGSKA (reference sequence). Here the CDR3 reads CRARVTSSYEQYF. The CDR3 DNA is TGCCGTGCTAGAGTTACTAGCTCCTACGAGCAGTACTTC.

The chain employs TRBV7-3 and TRBJ2-5, with 7 nucleotides matching TRBD1. From germline, CDR1 is SGHTA and CDR2 FQGTGA. V was pared by 3 bases and J by 5 bases, with 3 bases of the junction left unmatched. CDR3 length: 13 residues. The chain's CDR3 is CASSFDRDETQYF. The CDR3 region has the DNA TGTGCCAGCAGCTTCGACAGGGATGAGACCCAGTACTTC.

The sample holds a few counts of this clonotype. CDR3 DNA sequence: TGCAGTGCTAGTCCCCAGGGGGATTCCTACAATGAGCAGTTCTTC. It is translated as CSASPQGDSYNEQFF. V and J are TRBV20-1 and TRBJ2-1, with TRBD1 identical over 7 bases. The V gene's germline CDR1 is DFQATT and CDR2 SNEGSKA (reference sequence). The CDR3 is 15 residues long. The J segment lost 1 base and the V segment lost 3 bases, leaving 6 bases of the junction unmatched.

This clonotype was detected a few times. This chain links TRBV10-2 with TRBJ2-1; 14 bases line up with TRBD2. The V gene end was trimmed by 4 bases and the J gene end by 10 bases; junction bases not matched to a gene: 3. CDR3 length: 14 amino acids. Germline V gives CDR1 WSHSY, CDR2 SAAADI. The CDR3 DNA follows: TGCGCCAGCAGTGTGACTAGCGGGAGGGGGGAGCAGTTCTTC. Protein product: CASSVTSGRGEQFF.